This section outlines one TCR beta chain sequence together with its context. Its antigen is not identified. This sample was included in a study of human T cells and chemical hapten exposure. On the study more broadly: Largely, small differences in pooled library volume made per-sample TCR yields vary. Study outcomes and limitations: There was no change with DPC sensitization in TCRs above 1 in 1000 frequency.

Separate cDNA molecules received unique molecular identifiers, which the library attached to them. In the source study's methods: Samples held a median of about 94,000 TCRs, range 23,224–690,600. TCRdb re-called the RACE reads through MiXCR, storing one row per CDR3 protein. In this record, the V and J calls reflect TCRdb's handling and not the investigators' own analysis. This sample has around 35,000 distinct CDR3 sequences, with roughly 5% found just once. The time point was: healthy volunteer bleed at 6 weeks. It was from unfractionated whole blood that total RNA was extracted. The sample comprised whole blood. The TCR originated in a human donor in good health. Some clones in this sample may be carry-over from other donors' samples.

DNA for the CDR3: TGTGCCAGCACTCCAAGCGGGAGCTTCCTCTACGAGCAGTACTTC. Translating it yields CASTPSGSFLYEQYF. The rearrangement links TRBV28 to TRBJ2-7; the match to TRBD2 covers 8 bases. Germline lookup yields CDR1 MDHEN and CDR2 SYDVKM. Trimming took 7 bases from V and 3 from J; bases not matched to a gene: 11. This CDR3 is built from 15 residues.